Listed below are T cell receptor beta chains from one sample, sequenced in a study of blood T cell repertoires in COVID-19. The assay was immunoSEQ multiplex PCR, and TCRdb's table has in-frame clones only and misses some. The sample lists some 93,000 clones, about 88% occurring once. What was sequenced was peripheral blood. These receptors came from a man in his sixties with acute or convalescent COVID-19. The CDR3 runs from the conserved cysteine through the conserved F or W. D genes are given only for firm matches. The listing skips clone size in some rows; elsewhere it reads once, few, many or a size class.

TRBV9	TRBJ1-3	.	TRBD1	TGTGCCAGCAGCGTAGTGGGGGGACAGGGGCCCTTTGACGACTCTGGAAACACCATATATTTT	CASSVVGGQGPFDDSGNTIYF
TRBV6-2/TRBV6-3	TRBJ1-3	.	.	TGTGCCAGCAGTTACTCCGGGACACCTGGAAACACCATATATTTT	CASSYSGTPGNTIYF
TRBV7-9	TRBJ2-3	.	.	TGTGCCAGCAGCTTAGCGATCGGTTCTAGCACAGATACGCAGTATTTT	CASSLAIGSSTDTQYF
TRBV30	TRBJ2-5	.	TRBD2	TGTGCCTGGAGTGGTCTAGCGGGGGCAGAGACCCAGTACTTC	CAWSGLAGAETQYF
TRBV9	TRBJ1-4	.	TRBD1	TGTGCCAGCAGCCCCCGACAGGGTTGGAATGAAAAACTGTTTTTT	CASSPRQGWNEKLFF
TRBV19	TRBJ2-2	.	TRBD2	TGTGCCAGTACTCCCTCCGGGACTAGCGGGAGGAACACCGGGGAGCTGTTTTTT	CASTPSGTSGRNTGELFF
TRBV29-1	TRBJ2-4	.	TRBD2	TGCAGCGCCGGACCGGGGGGACCCAAAAACATTCAGTACTTC	CSAGPGGPKNIQYF
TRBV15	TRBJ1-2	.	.	TGTGCCACCAGCATGAACAGGGAGAACTATGGCTACACCTTC	CATSMNRENYGYTF
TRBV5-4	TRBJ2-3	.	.	TGTGCCAGCAGCCAACCAGGGGGGTCGCAGTATTTT	CASSQPGGSQYF
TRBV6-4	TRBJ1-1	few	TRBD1	TGTGCCAGCAGTCGGACAGGGAATACTGAAGCTTTCTTT	CASSRTGNTEAFF
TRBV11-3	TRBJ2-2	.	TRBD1	TGTGCCAGCAGCTGGGGACAGGGTGGCACCGGGGAGCTGTTTTTT	CASSWGQGGTGELFF
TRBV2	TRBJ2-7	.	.	TGTGCCAGCAGAAGGCAGGTGAGATACGAGCAGTACTTC	CASRRQVRYEQYF
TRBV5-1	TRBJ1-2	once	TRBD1	TGCGCCAGCAGCCTGGACCGGGACAGGTACTATGGCTACACCTTC	CASSLDRDRYYGYTF
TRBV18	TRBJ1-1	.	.	TGTGCCAGCTCACAGGGGACTGAAGCTTTCTTT	CASSQGTEAFF
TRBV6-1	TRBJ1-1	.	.	TGTGCCAGCAGTGACCAGGGGCTCGGCAAAAACACTGAAGCTTTCTTT	CASSDQGLGKNTEAFF